This T cell receptor (beta chain) originates from a study of regulatory T cells in long-lasting Graves disease. Study findings and constraints: The persistent group shared 2,500 to 3,000 public clonotypes, more than the approximately 970 shared by new patients.

Investigators prepared the TCR beta libraries by applying iRepertoire HTBI primers and Arm-PCR of CDR3 regions. TCRdb passed the multiplex PCR reads through MiXCR, listing each CDR3 protein once. The repertoire holds roughly 500,000 distinct CDR3 sequences, with 20% to 25% as singletons. This clonotype was found many times. The antigen is not known. CDR1 is ENHRY and CDR2 is SYGVKD in the germline V gene. V dropped 6 bases and J dropped 2; count of bases not matched to a gene: 13. The CDR3 runs to 19 residues. Time point defined: persistent/refractory GD, antithyroid drugs over 5 years with positive TRAb. PBMC RNA served as the TCR library source. Patients hailed from an endocrinology department in Xi'an, China.

The receptor comes from a female donor with Graves disease. This chain connects TRBV10-3 to TRBJ2-2; 12 bases map to TRBD2. The sample here was peripheral blood mononuclear cells (PBMCs), taken when the disease was refractory, from a patient treated with antithyroid drugs. The DNA of the CDR3 is TGTGCCATCAGCCCAGTTCAGACTAGCGGGGGATATAACACCGGGGAGCTGTTTTTT. Translating gives CAISPVQTSGGYNTGELFF.